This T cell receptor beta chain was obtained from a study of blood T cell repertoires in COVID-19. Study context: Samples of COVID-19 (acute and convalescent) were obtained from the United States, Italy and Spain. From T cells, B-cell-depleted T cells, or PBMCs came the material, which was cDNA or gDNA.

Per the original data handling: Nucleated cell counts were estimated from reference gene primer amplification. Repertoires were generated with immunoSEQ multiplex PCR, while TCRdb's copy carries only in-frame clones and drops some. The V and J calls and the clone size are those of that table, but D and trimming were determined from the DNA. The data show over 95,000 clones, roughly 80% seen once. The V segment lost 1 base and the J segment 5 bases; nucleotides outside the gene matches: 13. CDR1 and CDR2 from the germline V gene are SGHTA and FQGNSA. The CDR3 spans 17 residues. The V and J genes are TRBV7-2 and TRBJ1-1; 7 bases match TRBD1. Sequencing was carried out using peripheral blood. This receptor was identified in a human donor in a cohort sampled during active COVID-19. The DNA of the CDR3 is TGTGCCAGCAGCTTAGGGAGGTGGGTAGGGGGCGAAACTGAAGCTTTCTTT. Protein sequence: CASSLGRWVGGETEAFF.